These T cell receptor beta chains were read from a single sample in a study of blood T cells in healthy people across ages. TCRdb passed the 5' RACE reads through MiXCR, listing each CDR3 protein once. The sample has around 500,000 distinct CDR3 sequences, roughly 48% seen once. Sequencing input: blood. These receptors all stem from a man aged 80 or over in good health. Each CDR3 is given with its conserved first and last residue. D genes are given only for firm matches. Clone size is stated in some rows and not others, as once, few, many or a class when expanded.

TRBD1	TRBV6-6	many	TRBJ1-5	TGTGCCAGCAGTTACTCTGAAGGGACAGGTCATCAGCCCCAGCATTTT	CASSYSEGTGHQPQHF
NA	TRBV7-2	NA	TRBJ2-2	TGTGCCAGCAGCACGAACACCGGGGAGCTGTTTTTT	CASSTNTGELFF
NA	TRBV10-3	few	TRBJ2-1	TGTGCCACTCAGGGATTAGTGGGCAATGAGCAGTTCTTC	CATQGLVGNEQFF
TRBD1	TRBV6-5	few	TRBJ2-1	TGTGCCAGCAGCTTAAACCGGGACAGGGGATACAATGAGCAGTTCTTC	CASSLNRDRGYNEQFF
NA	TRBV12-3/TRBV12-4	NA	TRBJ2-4	TGTGCCAGCAATGGGCTAGCCAAAAACATTCAGTACTTC	CASNGLAKNIQYF
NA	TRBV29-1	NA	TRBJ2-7	TGCAGCGTTGGGACTTTCTACGAGCAGTACTTC	CSVGTFYEQYF
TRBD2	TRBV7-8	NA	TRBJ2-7	TGTGCCAGCAGTTTAGCGGGAGGAGGGACCTACGAGCAGTACTTC	CASSLAGGGTYEQYF
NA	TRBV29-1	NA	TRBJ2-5	TGCAGCGTTGCAGGGGAAGAGACCCAGTACTTC	CSVAGEETQYF
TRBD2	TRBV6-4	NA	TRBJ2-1	TGTGCCAGCAGTTCCCTCTCGCGGGGGATTAATGAGCAGTTCTTC	CASSSLSRGINEQFF
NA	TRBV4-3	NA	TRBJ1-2	TGCGCCAGCAGCCTTTTACGGGGCCGAGCTAACTATGGCTACACCTTC	CASSLLRGRANYGYTF
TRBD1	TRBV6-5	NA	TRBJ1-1	TGTGCCAGCAGTTACACCTCGACAGGGTACGAAACTGAAGCTTTCTTT	CASSYTSTGYETEAFF
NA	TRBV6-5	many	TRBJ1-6	TGTGCCAGCAGTTACGGGGAGGGGATCTCTTCACCCCTCCACTTT	CASSYGEGISSPLHF
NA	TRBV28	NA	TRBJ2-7	TGTGCCAGCAGTTTGGGAGGGGGCGAATATTTCTTTTACGAGCAGTACTTC	CASSLGGGEYFFYEQYF
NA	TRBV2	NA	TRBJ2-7	TGTGCCAGCCGAAGAGGCCAGGAGCGGTCCTACGAGCAGTACTTC	CASRRGQERSYEQYF
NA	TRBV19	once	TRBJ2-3	TGTGCCAGTCGCCCCTCTAGCACAGATACGCAGTATTTT	CASRPSSTDTQYF
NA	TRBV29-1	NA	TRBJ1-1	TGCAGCGTTGTCGGGCAGATGGGGGAAACTGAAGCTTTCTTT	CSVVGQMGETEAFF
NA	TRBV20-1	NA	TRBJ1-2	TGCAGTGCTCCCAGGGGCGCTAACTGTGGCTACACCTTC	CSAPRGANCGYTF